Listed here is a single T cell receptor (beta chain). Its antigen is undetermined. One end of the junction varies from germline; a read error may be responsible. This record belongs to a study of cytomegalovirus exposure and HLA in healthy donors. In the study overall: An analysis done earlier identified 120 million or so unique TCR beta sequences from approximately 200 million T cells.

Regarding the study as a whole: The study labeled more than 150 TCR beta chains cytomegalovirus-associated.

Germline V gives CDR1 SGHTA, CDR2 FQGNSA. The CDR3 contains 12 residues. PCR was performed using 60 Vbeta and 13 Jbeta primers. Profiling relied on immunoSEQ multiplex PCR, and the TCRdb table lists in-frame clones only, not all of them. This table holds about 180,000 clones, over 70% found once. The V and J genes are TRBV7-2 and TRBJ2-4; D unclear. This receptor was obtained from a woman aged 55-69 years in good health and CMV-seropositive. The sequencing sample was made of PBMCs. CDR3 sequence reads: CASSLDSNSQYF. The CDR3 bases are TGTGCCAGCAGCTTAGACTCGAACAGTCAGTACTTC.